The rows below give T cell receptor beta chains drawn from one sample of a study of immune evolution from preneoplasia to lung adenocarcinoma. Measured with immunoSEQ multiplex PCR; TCRdb has only the in-frame clones, and not every one. The sample lists roughly 13,000 clones, roughly 80% occurring once. The source material was FFPE minimally invasive lung adenocarcinoma tissue. The source is a person between 65 and 80 years old with lung adenocarcinoma. Each CDR3 is given with its conserved first and last residue. A D gene is named only where the DNA matches it firmly. The size field is filled for only some rows; it gives once, few, many or a size class.

j_call cdr3_length v_call d_call clone_size cdr3_nt cdr3_aa
TRBJ1-4 16 TRBV25-1 NA NA TGTGCCAGCAGTGGCGACAGACGAGGGGTCTATGAAAAACTGTTTTTT CASSGDRRGVYEKLFF
TRBJ1-5 13 TRBV7-9 TRBD1 few TGTGCCAGCGCACAGGGGGCGGATCAGCCCCAGCATTTT CASAQGADQPQHF
TRBJ1-6 15 TRBV5-1 NA NA TGCGCCAGCAGCTTGACGGGGACTGATAATTCACCCCTCCACTTT CASSLTGTDNSPLHF
TRBJ1-1 14 TRBV28 NA NA TGTGCCAGCAGTTTATTCAGAGGGAACACTGAAGCTTTCTTT CASSLFRGNTEAFF
TRBJ1-2 15 TRBV18 NA NA TGTGCCAGCTCACCACGGACCGACCCGAACTATGGCTACACCTTC CASSPRTDPNYGYTF
TRBJ2-5 13 TRBV19 NA NA TGTGCCAGTAGTATCGGCAGTCAAGAGACCCAGTACTTC CASSIGSQETQYF
TRBJ1-2 15 TRBV28 TRBD1 NA TGTGCCAGCAGTTTATTGGACAGGGTTTACTATGGCTACACCTTC CASSLLDRVYYGYTF
TRBJ2-1 15 TRBV9 NA NA TGTGCCAGCAGCGTAGAGGGACGAGACGCCGATGAGCAGTTCTTC CASSVEGRDADEQFF
TRBJ2-7 13 TRBV29-1 TRBD1 NA TGCAGCGTTCCGGGACAGGGGCAGAGCGAGCAGTACTTC CSVPGQGQSEQYF
TRBJ2-2 15 TRBV2 TRBD2 once TGTGCCAGCAGTGAAGCGCGGACTAGCGTTGGGGAGCTGTTTTTT CASSEARTSVGELFF
TRBJ1-3 15 TRBV6-4 NA few TGTGCCAGCAGTTTTGACAGTAGCTCTGGAAACACCATATATTTT CASSFDSSSGNTIYF
TRBJ2-3 15 TRBV27 TRBD2 NA TGTGCCAGCAGACAGGTAGCGGGGGGGGCAGATACGCAGTATTTT CASRQVAGGADTQYF
TRBJ1-5 16 TRBV28 TRBD1 once TGTGCCAGCAGGCCAAGACAGGGGATCGGCAATCAGCCCCAGCATTTT CASRPRQGIGNQPQHF
TRBJ2-7 14 TRBV5-6 NA NA TGTGCCAGCAGCTCCTGGGGAGGGGGGGACGAGCAGTACTTC CASSSWGGGDEQYF
TRBJ1-2 14 TRBV7-8 NA NA TGTGCCAGCAGCTTAGGTCTTAGGGAGGGCGGCTACACCTTC CASSLGLREGGYTF
TRBJ1-1 14 TRBV28 NA NA TGTGCCAGCAGTTTCTCGGAGTCGAACACTGAAGCTTTCTTT CASSFSESNTEAFF
TRBJ1-6 14 TRBV28 TRBD1 NA TGTGCCAGCAGTCTTGGGACAGATAATTCACCCCTCCACTTT CASSLGTDNSPLHF
TRBJ2-1 15 TRBV4-1 TRBD2 large TGCGCCAGCAGCTTCCAGCGGGACCTTTACAATGAGCAGTTCTTC CASSFQRDLYNEQFF
TRBJ1-2 15 TRBV30 TRBD1 NA TGTGCCTGGAGCCCACCAAAGACAGGGAGCTATGGCTACACCTTC CAWSPPKTGSYGYTF
TRBJ1-2 15 TRBV14 TRBD1 NA TGTGCCAGCAGCCAAGGGACAGGGTCTTTCTATGGCTACACCTTC CASSQGTGSFYGYTF
TRBJ2-7 15 TRBV7-8 NA NA TGTGCCAGCAGCTCCCGGGACACCAAATCCTACGAGCAGTACTTC CASSSRDTKSYEQYF
TRBJ2-1 16 TRBV15 NA NA TGTGCCACCAGCTCTGGCCAGGGGGGGGCCTACAATGAGCAGTTCTTC CATSSGQGGAYNEQFF
TRBJ2-2 18 TRBV5-5 TRBD1 NA TGTGCCAGCAGCCCAGGGGTACCAGGGGGCGTTAGCACCGGGGAGCTGTTTTTT CASSPGVPGGVSTGELFF
TRBJ2-5 16 TRBV28 NA NA TGTGCCAGCAGAACTCCCGGGGCGGGTACACAAGAGACCCAGTACTTC CASRTPGAGTQETQYF
TRBJ2-7 15 TRBV19 NA NA TGTGCCAGTACTTTCTCGGGACAAGCTTCCTACGAGCAGTACTTC CASTFSGQASYEQYF
TRBJ2-7 14 TRBV4-2 TRBD2 NA TGTGCCAGCAGCCGGACTAGGGACGAAGGCGAGCAGTACTTC CASSRTRDEGEQYF
TRBJ2-3 12 TRBV7-6 NA NA TGTGCCAGCAGCCCATACACAGATACGCAGTATTTT CASSPYTDTQYF
TRBJ2-6 15 TRBV19 TRBD1 NA TGTGCCAGCACCCCGGACAGGCAGGGGGCCAACGTCCTGACTTTC CASTPDRQGANVLTF
TRBJ1-4 14 TRBV5-1 NA NA TGCGCCAGCAGCTTGGTGCCGACTAATGAAAAACTGTTTTTT CASSLVPTNEKLFF
TRBJ2-5 16 TRBV28 TRBD2 NA TGTGCCAGCAGTTTGCCCACTAGCGGGGGCCCCAGGGCCCAGTACTTC CASSLPTSGGPRAQYF
TRBJ2-7 14 TRBV30 TRBD1 NA TGTGCCTGGACCAGACAGGGGGCATCATACGAGCAGTACTTC CAWTRQGASYEQYF
TRBJ1-5 13 TRBV18 NA once TGTGCCAGCTCAGGACTGGAGGATCAGCCCCAGCATTTT CASSGLEDQPQHF
TRBJ1-1 14 TRBV29-1 NA few TGCAGCGTTGAAGGGCTAGGGGAGGGACCTGAAGCTTTCTTT CSVEGLGEGPEAFF
TRBJ2-7 14 TRBV18 TRBD1 NA TGTGCCAGCTCAGGTGGACAGGGCTCCTACGAGCAGTACTTC CASSGGQGSYEQYF
TRBJ2-7 14 TRBV9 TRBD2 NA TGTGCCAGCAGTAAGCGGGGAGACCCCTACGAGCAGTACTTC CASSKRGDPYEQYF
TRBJ1-1 20 TRBV2 TRBD1 once TGTGCCAGCAGTGAGGAAAAGGGGACAGGGTGGACTGTGGGGCACACTGAAGCTTTCTTT CASSEEKGTGWTVGHTEAFF
TRBJ2-5 11 TRBV20-1 NA NA TGCAGTGCGAGGAGACAAGAGACCCAGTACTTC CSARRQETQYF
TRBJ2-7 13 TRBV5-1 TRBD1 medium-sized TGCGCCAGCAGCTTTGGACAGGATTACGAGCAGTACTTC CASSFGQDYEQYF
TRBJ1-1 12 TRBV2 NA once TGTGCCAGCAGTGAAGCCTACACTGAAGCTTTCTTT CASSEAYTEAFF
TRBJ2-1 17 TRBV23-1 NA NA TGCGCCAGCAGCTCCCGCGAGGTTTCTAGCTCCTACAATGAGCAGTTCTTC CASSSREVSSSYNEQFF
TRBJ2-7 15 TRBV7-9 TRBD1 NA TGTGCCAGCAGCTTAGTAGAGGGGGCGAGTTACGAGCAGTACTTC CASSLVEGASYEQYF
TRBJ2-1 15 TRBV2 TRBD1 NA TGTGCCAGCAGTGTGGGTCAGGGGGCTTCGGGTGAGCAGTTCTTC CASSVGQGASGEQFF
TRBJ2-1 11 TRBV11-2 NA NA TGTGCCAGCAGCCCGGACGGTGAGCAGTTCTTC CASSPDGEQFF
TRBJ2-3 16 TRBV7-9 TRBD1 NA TGTGCCAGCAGCCCCGGGACAGGGGACGGCACAGATACGCAGTATTTT CASSPGTGDGTDTQYF
TRBJ1-5 13 TRBV29-1 NA once TGCAGCGTTGAGTTTACAGACAATCAGCCCCAGCATTTT CSVEFTDNQPQHF
TRBJ1-2 13 TRBV7-8 NA NA TGTGCCAGCAGCTCATTCCAGGGTTTAGGCTACACCTTC CASSSFQGLGYTF
TRBJ1-5 13 TRBV18 NA NA TGTGCCAGCTCACCCTCAGAGGATCAGCCCCAGCATTTT CASSPSEDQPQHF
TRBJ1-2 13 TRBV19 NA NA TGTGCCAGTAATAAGGGGCTAGTCTATGGCTACACCTTC CASNKGLVYGYTF